This TCR beta chain was captured in a study of molecular identifiers for immune sequencing clone quantification (dated by TCRdb to the late 2010s). Regarding the research as a whole: In a replicate experiment, RNA from about 21,000 or 97,000 naive CD8 T cells was split into five aliquots, four of which were sequenced. CD8 T cells were used in a methods study to benchmark molecular-identifier clustering-based TCR repertoire sequencing (MIDCIRS) and TCR RNA copy counting.

The germline V gene provides CDR1 SQVTM and CDR2 ANQGSEA. Trimming leaves V shorter by 6 bases and J shorter by 2 bases, with the junction holding 4 bases beyond the gene matches. The CDR3 runs 13 amino acids, cysteine and phenylalanine included. The CDR3 DNA has 39 bases and is translated from base 1. This clonotype was recorded many times. No cognate antigen has been identified for it. Base quality data are lacking; no much larger clone is found one base away. The library was built by means of PCR. The sequencer listed for this sample is Illumina HiSeq 4000. Bulk TCR libraries were made following a previously described method, with the TCR primers given in Table S5. Total RNA was purified with the Qiagen AllPrep DNA/RNA kit. Reads from multiple sequencing runs of the same library were pooled before analysis. The original methods were these. Reads were retained only if an exact TCR constant sequence was present, and the retained reads were trimmed to 150 nt and grouped according to their 12-nt molecular barcodes. Within each barcode group, reads were sub-clustered at a 15% Levenshtein threshold, and quality-weighted consensus sequences were built per RNA molecule. Non-functional sequences were discarded, and so were lower-count sequences lying one edit away from another sequence. Based on fitting two negative binomial distributions, any barcode sub-cluster with under 20% of the maximum read count was discarded. TCRdb redid the processing of the public reads, applying fastp at Q25 and MiXCR, and retained in-frame beta chains. Records with the same CDR3 protein are collapsed into one entry carrying the most frequent genes and DNA. It is TCRdb's table, rather than the study itself, that gives the V and J calls and clone size. The sample table lists hundreds of thousands of distinct CDR3 sequences, nearly 20% of them with a count of one. The top ten constitute 0.75% to 0.95% of the sample.

On the study overall, not on this receptor specifically: Highly expanded clone sizes could be underestimated because identical TCR molecules may share a barcode. Spiked-in Jurkat TCR RNA equivalent to a single cell was reported to be detectable even among approximately 1 million naive CD8 T cells. Clones above 20 RNA copies held over 99% of molecules in CMV-specific effector cells but under 1% in naive cells. Modeling estimated roughly 3 recovered TCR RNA copies per cell, compared with roughly 10 by digital PCR, which implies about 32% capture efficiency. When barcode sub-clustering was left out, chimeric consensus sequences inflated TCR diversity, with chimeras reaching as high as 47%. Spiked-in Jurkat TCR RNA (approximately 10 copies' worth), which is not part of the donor repertoire, was contained in the naive libraries.

Libraries of naive CD8 T cells were generated from roughly 20,000 to 1,000,000 sorted cells, with 10%, 30% or 50% of the purified RNA used. Naive CD8 T cells, defined as CD8+CD4-CCR7+CD45RA+, were FACS-sorted into RLT Plus buffer on a BD FACSAria II. Roughly ten TCR copies' worth of Jurkat RNA were spiked into about 20,000-1,000,000 naive CD8 T cell samples to test detection sensitivity. Enrichment of CD8 T cells was done with RosetteSep CD8+ T Cell Enrichment Cocktail plus Ficoll-Paque, and ACK red cell lysis came afterward. Source material: naive CD8+ T cells from blood, with Jurkat cell RNA spiked in. According to the study, the label for this sample's cell subset or site signals: FACS-sorted CD8+CD4-CCR7+CD45RA+ naive T cells. This chain joins TRBV29-1 to TRBJ2-7, with TRBD1 matching 10 junction bases. The TCR was taken from a human donor in good health. Some libraries in this study had Jurkat cell RNA spiked in. The DNA sequence is TGCAGCGTCGAGGGACAGGGGACCTACGAGCAGTACTTC. Its protein product is CSVEGQGTYEQYF.